This passage covers 10 T cell receptor beta chains from one sample sequenced in a study of PD-1 blockade in classical Hodgkin lymphoma. Time point defined: cycle 4 day 1 (C4D1), after more than five weeks of nivolumab. All patients experienced relapse after autologous stem cell transplantation, and brentuximab vedotin exposure was variable. Sequencing was performed with immunoSEQ multiplex PCR; in TCRdb, only in-frame clones are kept and a portion is missing. This sample carries some 45,000 clones, roughly 73% of them seen once, and the ten largest clones take over 35%. The sample in question was peripheral blood mononuclear cells (PBMCs), obtained before the fourth cycle of nivolumab. These receptors originate from a human donor with classical Hodgkin lymphoma.

V gene TRBV7-6 combines with J gene TRBJ2-1; D might be TRBD1 (5 bases). The V gene lost 5 bases and the J gene lost 5 bases, with 22 bases spanning the gap. CDR3 length: 17 amino acids. CDR1 SGHVS and CDR2 FNYEAQ come from the germline V gene. CDR3 coding DNA: TGTGCCAGCAGCCATCCCATAGACAGCCGCAACCACAATGAGCAGTTCTTC. This sequence encodes CASSHPIDSRNHNEQFF. The whole variable domain, filled in from reference TRBV7-6 and TRBJ2-1, reads GAGVSQSPRYKVTKRGQDVALRCDPISGHVSLYWYRQALGQGPEFLTYFNYEAQQDKSGLPNDRFSAERPEGSISTLTIQRTEQRDSAMYRCASSHPIDSRNHNEQFFGPGTRLTVL.

This rearrangement joins TRBV7-9 to TRBJ2-1; D gene unclear. Trimming left V 1 base short and J 3 bases short, with 7 bases between. The CDR3 sequence is 14 residues long. Germline V gene sequence: CDR1 SEHNR, CDR2 FQNEAQ (reference sequence). CDR3 region: CASSLGQIYNEQFF. The DNA of the CDR3 is TGTGCCAGCAGCTTAGGTCAGATCTACAATGAGCAGTTCTTC.

The CDR3 region is CASSTLLLATYEQYF. CDR3 nucleotides: TGTGCCAGTAGTACCCTATTATTAGCGACCTACGAGCAGTACTTC. The chain employs TRBV19 and TRBJ2-7; TRBD2 might be the D (5 bases). This CDR3 is built from 15 residues. Trimming took 4 bases from V and 2 from J, leaving 15 bases between them. Germline CDR1 reads LNHDA; CDR2 reads SQIVND (reference sequence).

The chain joins TRBV7-3 to TRBJ1-1; a weak D match, TRBD1 (5 bases). There are 17 residues in the CDR3. The V and J ends lost 1 base and 8 bases respectively, with 23 bases between them. The V gene's germline CDR1 is SGHTA and CDR2 FQGTGA. The CDR3 DNA is TGTGCCAGCAGCTTAAGAGGAGGGTCGAGGGCCCAGGGAGAAGCTTTCTTT. Protein: CASSLRGGSRAQGEAFF.

The gene calls are TRBV6-5 and TRBJ2-7, with D perhaps TRBD1 (7 bases). Germline CDR1 MNHEY, CDR2 SVGAGI. V lost 0 bases to trimming and J lost 3 bases, with 15 bases between them. The CDR3 runs to 16 residues. This CDR3 is CASSYSLAGQSYEQYF. DNA for the CDR3: TGTGCCAGCAGTTACTCCCTCGCGGGACAGAGCTACGAGCAGTACTTC.

The rearrangement uses TRBV7-2 and TRBJ1-4, with D possibly matching TRBD1 (5 bases). V was cut by 2 bases and J by 7 bases, with 14 bases left in between. From germline, CDR1 is SGHTA and CDR2 FQGNSA. This CDR3 has 15 residues. The CDR3 coding sequence is TGTGCCAGCAGCTTACGGGCCCAGCAGGGTGAAAAACTGTTTTTT. Translation gives CASSLRAQQGEKLFF.

The J gene is TRBJ2-5, the V gene TRBV7-2, with D maybe TRBD2 (5 bases). Per germline, CDR1 SGHTA and CDR2 FQGNSA. The CDR3 sequence is 13 residues long. The V gene lost 5 bases and the J gene lost 5 bases, with 12 bases spanning the gap. CDR3 nucleotide sequence: TGTGCCAGCAGCCGGGGTGCCGAGGAGACCCAGTACTTC. Its translation: CASSRGAEETQYF.

The rearrangement joins TRBV6-4 to TRBJ2-3; D gene unclear. Trimming removed 2 bases from V and 9 bases from J, with 9 bases in between. CDR1 is MRHNA, CDR2 SNTAGT, per germline. The CDR3 length is 12 residues. The CDR3 loop reads CASSDGLNTQYF. The CDR3 coding sequence is TGTGCCAGCAGTGACGGGCTAAACACGCAGTATTTT.

The chain joins TRBV29-1 to TRBJ2-5, with 10 bases fitting TRBD2. This CDR3 region has 16 residues. The germline CDR1 and CDR2 sequences are SQVTM and ANQGSEA. Germline trimming cut 0 bases from V and 10 bases from J; bases unmatched to any gene: 14. The CDR3 coding sequence is TGCAGCGTTGAAGATCAGCAGGAAGCGGGGGGGAGAGACCAGTACTTC. Translation gives CSVEDQQEAGGRDQYF. The full variable domain, its missing parts supplied by reference TRBV29-1 and TRBJ2-5, is SAVISQKPSRDICQRGTSLTIQCQVDSQVTMMFWYRQQPGQSLTLIATANQGSEATYESGFVIDKFPISRPNLTFSTLTVSNMSPEDSSIYLCSVEDQQEAGGRDQYFGPGTRLLVL.

The chain is built from TRBV9 and TRBJ1-2, with 7 positions matching TRBD1. The V gene end was trimmed by 4 bases and the J gene end by 4 bases; junction bases not matched to a gene: 16. Germline CDR1 is SGDLS and CDR2 is YYNGEE. This CDR3 has 17 residues. The CDR3 region is CASSSVLGQGESYGYTF. CDR3 DNA: TGTGCCAGCAGCTCCGTTTTGGGGCAGGGGGAATCCTATGGCTACACCTTC. The entire variable domain, with the rest obtained from reference TRBV9 and TRBJ1-2, is as follows: DSGVTQTPKHLITATGQRVTLRCSPRSGDLSVYWYQQSLDQGLQFLIQYYNGEERAKGNILERFSAQQFPDLHSELNLSSLELGDSALYFCASSSVLGQGESYGYTFGSGTRLTVV.